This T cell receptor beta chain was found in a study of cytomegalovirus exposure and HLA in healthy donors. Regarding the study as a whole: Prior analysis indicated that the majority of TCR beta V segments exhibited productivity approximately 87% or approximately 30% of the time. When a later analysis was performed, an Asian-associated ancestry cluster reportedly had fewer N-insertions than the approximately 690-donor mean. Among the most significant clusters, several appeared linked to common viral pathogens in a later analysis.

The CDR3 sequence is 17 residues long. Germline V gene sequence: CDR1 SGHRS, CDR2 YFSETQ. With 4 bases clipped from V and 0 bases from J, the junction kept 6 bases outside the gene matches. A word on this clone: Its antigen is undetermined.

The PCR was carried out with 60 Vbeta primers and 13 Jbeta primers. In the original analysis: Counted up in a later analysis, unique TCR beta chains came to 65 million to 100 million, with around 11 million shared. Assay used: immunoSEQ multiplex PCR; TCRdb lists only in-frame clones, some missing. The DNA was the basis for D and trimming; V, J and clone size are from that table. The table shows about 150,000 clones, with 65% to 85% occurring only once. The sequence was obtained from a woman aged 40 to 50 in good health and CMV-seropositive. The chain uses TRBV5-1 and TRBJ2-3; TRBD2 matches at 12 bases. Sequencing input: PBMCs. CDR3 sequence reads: CASSLGTSGSSTDTQYF. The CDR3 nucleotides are TGCGCCAGCAGCCTCGGGACTAGCGGGTCTAGCACAGATACGCAGTATTTT. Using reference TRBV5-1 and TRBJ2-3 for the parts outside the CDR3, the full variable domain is KAGVTQTPRYLIKTRGQQVTLSCSPISGHRSVSWYQQTPGQGLQFLFEYFSETQRNKGNFPGRFSGRQFSNSRSEMNVSTLELGDSALYLCASSLGTSGSSTDTQYFGPGTRLTVL.